This TCR beta chain originates from a study of beta chain features in type 1 diabetes. The wider study: Patients were similar to healthy donors in age and gender (as well as in cell yields). Study conclusions and caveats: Shorter TCRB CDR3s, moderately but significantly so, marked every one of the four CD4+ subsets in Type 1 diabetes patients. Shorter templates might be favored by PCR, and equally so in patients and in controls.

Of the isolated RNA, all was reverse transcribed, and so the sequenced material was expressed TCRB transcripts. The average read count of naive, central memory and regulatory T cell samples was around 3.6 million. Assay: immunoSEQ multiplex PCR; the TCRdb copy retains only in-frame clones and omits some. The sample lists around 100,000 clones, roughly 28% occurring once. The V gene's germline CDR1 is WNHNN and CDR2 SYGVQD (reference sequence). V lost 0 bases to trimming and J lost 7 bases; unmatched junction nucleotides: 15. CDR3 length equals 17 residues. Comments on this clone: Its target is unknown.

This chain joins TRBV10-1 and TRBJ2-7, with 7 bases matching TRBD1. This receptor was identified in a woman aged 18-29 years with type 1 diabetes. The source material was central memory CD4+ T cells from blood. CDR3 coding DNA: TGCGCCAGCAGTGAGTCGAGGGCCCTGACAGGGTGGGAAGAGCAGTACTTC. This sequence encodes CASSESRALTGWEEQYF.